This T cell receptor beta chain was identified during a study of control samples from healthy donors and cancer patients. The table came from immunoSEQ multiplex PCR; TCRdb's copy has only in-frame clones and leaves some out. The table includes some 130,000 clones, over 85% detected once. Losses at the gene ends were 6 bases for V and 6 bases for J; bases not matched to a gene: 0. This CDR3 has 11 amino acids. Per germline, CDR1 ENHRY and CDR2 SYGVKD. The chain links TRBV10-3 to TRBJ2-3; 7 bases are a match to TRBD2. This TCR was recovered from a man aged 18-30 years in good health. Sequences were obtained from blood. The CDR3 nucleotides are TGTGCCATCAGGGGGGGGGATACGCAGTATTTT. This codes for CAIRGGDTQYF.